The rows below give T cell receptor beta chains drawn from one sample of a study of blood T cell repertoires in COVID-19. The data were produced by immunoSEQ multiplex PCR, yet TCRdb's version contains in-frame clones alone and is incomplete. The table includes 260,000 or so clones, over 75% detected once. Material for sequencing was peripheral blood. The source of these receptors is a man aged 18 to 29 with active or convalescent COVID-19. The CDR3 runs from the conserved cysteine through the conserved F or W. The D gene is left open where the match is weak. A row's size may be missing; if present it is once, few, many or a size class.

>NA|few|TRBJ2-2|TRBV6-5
TGTGCCAGCAGGCCGGGGACTGCGAACACCGGGGAGCTGTTTTTT
CASRPGTANTGELFF
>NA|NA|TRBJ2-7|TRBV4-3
TGCGCCAGCAGCCAAGAACCCCATAGGGGCAGGGCAAGCTCCTACGAGCAGTACTTC
CASSQEPHRGRASSYEQYF
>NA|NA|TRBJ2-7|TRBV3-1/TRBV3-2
TGTGCCAGCAGCCACCTGGGGGGTGGGAACGAGCAGTACTTC
CASSHLGGGNEQYF
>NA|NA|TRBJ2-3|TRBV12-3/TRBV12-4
TGTGCCAGCAGCCCAACCCAGGGGGATACGCAGTATTTT
CASSPTQGDTQYF
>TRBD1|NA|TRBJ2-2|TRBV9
TGTGCCAGCAGCGCCCGAACAGGACAGGGTGCCCCCGGGGAGCTGTTTTTT
CASSARTGQGAPGELFF
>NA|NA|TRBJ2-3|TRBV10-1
TGCGCCAGCAGTGGAGCGGTCGGGGCAGATACGCAGTATTTT
CASSGAVGADTQYF
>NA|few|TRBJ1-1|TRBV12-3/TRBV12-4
TGTGCCAGCAAGCAACCGCAGGGGACTGAAGCTTTCTTT
CASKQPQGTEAFF
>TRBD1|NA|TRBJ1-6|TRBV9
TGTGCCAGCAGCATTGGACAGGGGGCGGGTTCACCCCTCCACTTT
CASSIGQGAGSPLHF
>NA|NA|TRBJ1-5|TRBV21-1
TGTGCCAGCAGCAGACAGCATTATAGCAATCAGCCCCAGCATTTT
CASSRQHYSNQPQHF
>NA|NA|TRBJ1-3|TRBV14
TGTGCCAGCAGCCAAGTCCCGGCGGACTCTGGAAACACCATATATTTT
CASSQVPADSGNTIYF
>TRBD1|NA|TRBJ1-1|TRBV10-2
TGCGCCAGCAGGGACGACAGGGGAACGACTGAAGCTTTCTTT
CASRDDRGTTEAFF
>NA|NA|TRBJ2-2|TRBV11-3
TGTGCCAGCAGCTCCCGGTATGCCGGGGAGCTGTTTTTT
CASSSRYAGELFF
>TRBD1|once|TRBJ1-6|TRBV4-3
TGCGCCAGCAGCCTGACAGGGGATAATTCACCCCTCCACTTT
CASSLTGDNSPLHF
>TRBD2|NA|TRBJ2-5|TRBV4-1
TGCGCCAGCAGCGTTGGACCTAGCGGGGGAGGAGAGACCCAGTACTTC
CASSVGPSGGGETQYF
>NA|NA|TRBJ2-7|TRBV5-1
TGCGCCAGCACCGCCGGACACGGGCACGAGCAGTACTTC
CASTAGHGHEQYF
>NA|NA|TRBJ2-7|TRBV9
TGTGCCAGCAGCGTTGGGGCACACTACGAGCAGTACTTC
CASSVGAHYEQYF
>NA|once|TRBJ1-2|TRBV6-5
TGTGCCAGCACCGCCGGTAGCTATGGCTACACCTTC
CASTAGSYGYTF
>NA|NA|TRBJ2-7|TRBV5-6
TGTGCCAGCAGCTTGGTTGGTACGTCAGACTCCTACGAGCAGTACTTC
CASSLVGTSDSYEQYF
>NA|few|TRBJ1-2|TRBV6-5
TGTGCCAGCAGTCAGATGGGGGCGAGCTCCCTAGGCTACACCTTC
CASSQMGASSLGYTF
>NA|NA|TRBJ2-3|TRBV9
TGTGCCAGCAGTGCGGTAGATACGCAGTATTTT
CASSAVDTQYF
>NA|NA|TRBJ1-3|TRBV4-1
TGCGCCAGCAGCCAAGATATCCGAGGGAACACCATATATTTT
CASSQDIRGNTIYF
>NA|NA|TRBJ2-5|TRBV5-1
TGCGCCAGCAGCGTACAAGAGACCCAGTACTTC
CASSVQETQYF
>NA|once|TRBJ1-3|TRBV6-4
TGTGCCAGTGGACACTCTTCGCGAGGAAACACCATATATTTT
CASGHSSRGNTIYF
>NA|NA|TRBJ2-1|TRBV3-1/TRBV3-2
TGTGCCAGCAGCCCCAACCGGGAACACAATGAGCAGTTCTTC
CASSPNREHNEQFF
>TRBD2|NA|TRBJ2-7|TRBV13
TGTGCCAGCAGTCCCCGGACTAGCGGGGGAACGGCCTACGAGCAGTACTTC
CASSPRTSGGTAYEQYF
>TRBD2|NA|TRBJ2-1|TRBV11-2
TGTGCCAGCAGCCCCGAAGCGGGGATCCACAATGAGCAGTTCTTC
CASSPEAGIHNEQFF
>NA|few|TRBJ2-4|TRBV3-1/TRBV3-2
TGTGCCAGCAGCCCACCCCGAGGGACAACCAAAAACATTCAGTACTTC
CASSPPRGTTKNIQYF
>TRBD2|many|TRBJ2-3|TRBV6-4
TGTGCCAGCAGTGAAACAGCGGGGGATGGCACAGATACGCAGTATTTT
CASSETAGDGTDTQYF
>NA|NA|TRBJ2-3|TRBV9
TGTGCCAGCAGCGTAGGGCCTAGCGCGGATACGCAGTATTTT
CASSVGPSADTQYF
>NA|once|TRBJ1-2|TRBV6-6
TGTGCCAGCAGCACCCTAGGGGGGGATGATGGCTACACCTTC
CASSTLGGDDGYTF
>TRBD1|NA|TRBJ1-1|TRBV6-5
TGTGCCAGCAGAACCCGGGGACAGAATGAAGCTTTCTTT
CASRTRGQNEAFF
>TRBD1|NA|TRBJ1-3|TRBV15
TGTGCCACCAGCAGAGATCAGGGGGGCGGAAACACCATATATTTT
CATSRDQGGGNTIYF
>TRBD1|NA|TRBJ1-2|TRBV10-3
TGTGCCATCCAGGGGGACAGGGTGAATGGCTACACCTTC
CAIQGDRVNGYTF
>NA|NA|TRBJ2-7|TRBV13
TGTGCCAGCAGCTTAGGACAGAAGCTCGACGAGCAGTACTTC
CASSLGQKLDEQYF
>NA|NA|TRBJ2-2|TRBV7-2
TGTGCCAGCAGCTCCGCGGGGACGAACACCGGGGAGCTGTTTTTT
CASSSAGTNTGELFF
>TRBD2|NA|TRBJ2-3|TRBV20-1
TGCAGTGCTAGTGGCGGAGCGGGGGATAGCACAGATACGCAGTATTTT
CSASGGAGDSTDTQYF
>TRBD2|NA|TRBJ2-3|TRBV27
TGTGCCAGCAGCACCTATGCGGGGGGGAGCACAGATACGCAGTATTTT
CASSTYAGGSTDTQYF
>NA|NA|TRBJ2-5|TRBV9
TGTGCCAGCAGCGCCAGTGGGGGGCAAGAGACCCAGTACTTC
CASSASGGQETQYF
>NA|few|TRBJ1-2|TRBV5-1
TGCGCCAGCAGCAGGGGCAGGGACTATGGCTACACCTTC
CASSRGRDYGYTF
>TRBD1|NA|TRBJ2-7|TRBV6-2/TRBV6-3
TGTGCCAGCAGTTACCGAAGGACAGGGGTATCCTACGAGCAGTACTTC
CASSYRRTGVSYEQYF
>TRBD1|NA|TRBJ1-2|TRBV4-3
TGCGCCAGCAGCCAAGATCTAGGGGACAGGGTGGCCTATGGCTACACCTTC
CASSQDLGDRVAYGYTF
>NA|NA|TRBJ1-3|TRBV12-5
TGTGCTAGTGGGTTCTTCGGGGGAAACACCATATATTTT
CASGFFGGNTIYF
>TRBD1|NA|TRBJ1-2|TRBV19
TGTGCCAGTAACCTACCCGGACAGGCCAGGTGGGGCTACACCTTC
CASNLPGQARWGYTF
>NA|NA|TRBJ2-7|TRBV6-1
TGTGCCAGCAGTGAAAGGAGCTTGGGTCTTTCCTACGAGCAGTACTTC
CASSERSLGLSYEQYF
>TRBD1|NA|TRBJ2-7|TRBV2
TGTGCCAGCACGACCGGATTTCCGGGACAGGGGTCCTACGAGCAGTACTTC
CASTTGFPGQGSYEQYF
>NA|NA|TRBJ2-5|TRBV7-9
TGTGCCAGCAGCTTATCGGCGTCCAGGGGTAAAGAGACCCAGTACTTC
CASSLSASRGKETQYF
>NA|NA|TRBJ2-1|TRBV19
TGTGCCAGTAGTATAACAGGGAACTCCTACAATGAGCAGTTCTTC
CASSITGNSYNEQFF
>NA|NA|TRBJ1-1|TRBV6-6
TGTGCCAGCAGCCCGGGGGGTACCACTGAAGCTTTCTTT
CASSPGGTTEAFF
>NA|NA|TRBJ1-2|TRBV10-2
TGCGCCAGCAGTGAGTCGGTGGCTTCCTATGGCTACACCTTC
CASSESVASYGYTF
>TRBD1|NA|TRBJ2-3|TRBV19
TGTGCCACAGGGACAGGGTTGACAGATACGCAGTATTTT
CATGTGLTDTQYF
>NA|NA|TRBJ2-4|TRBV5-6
TGTGCCAGCAGCGCCAGGTTGGGGGGAAACATTCAGTACTTC
CASSARLGGNIQYF
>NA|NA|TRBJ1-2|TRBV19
TGTGCCAGTAGTATAGGTGCAGGGAGGGGCTACACCTTC
CASSIGAGRGYTF
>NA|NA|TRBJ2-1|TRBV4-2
TGTGCCAGCAGCCAAAGCCCCGGGGTCCCCTACAATGAGCAGTTCTTC
CASSQSPGVPYNEQFF
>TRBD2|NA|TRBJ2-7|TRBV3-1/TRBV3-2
TGTGCCAGCAGCCAACGGGGGGGTGGCGAGCAGTACTTC
CASSQRGGGEQYF
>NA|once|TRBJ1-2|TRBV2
TGTGCCAGTTCTAGTGGCTACACCTTC
CASSSGYTF
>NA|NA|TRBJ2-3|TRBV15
TGTGCCACCAGCAGAGATCTCGAGGCTTGGAGAGATACGCAGTATTTT
CATSRDLEAWRDTQYF
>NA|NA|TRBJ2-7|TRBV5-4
TGTGCCAGCAGCCAATGGGGGGTAACTAATACCTACGAGCAGTACTTC
CASSQWGVTNTYEQYF
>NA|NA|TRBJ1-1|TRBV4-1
TGCGCCAGCAGCCGGGACTTTGGCACTGAAGCTTTCTTT
CASSRDFGTEAFF
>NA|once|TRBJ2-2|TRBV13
TGTGCCAGCAGCGTGACTAGCACCGGGGAGCTGTTTTTT
CASSVTSTGELFF
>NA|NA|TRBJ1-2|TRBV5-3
TGTGCCAGAAGCCTAAAGACACCCGATGGCTACACCTTC
CARSLKTPDGYTF